Below are 4 T cell receptor beta chains sequenced from a single sample in a study of T cell responses to AZD1222 COVID-19 vaccine. Libraries were prepared by immunoSEQ multiplex PCR; TCRdb keeps only in-frame clonotypes and omits some of them. Of tens of thousands of clones detected, approximately 86% appear once; the ten largest clones hold 6.9%. The sequenced sample was peripheral blood, obtained 28 days after the second AZD1222 dose. The source of these receptors is an adult who received the AZD1222 COVID-19 vaccine.

The V gene is TRBV30, the J gene TRBJ1-4, with D maybe TRBD1 (5 bases). The CDR3 sequence is 16 residues long. Trimming pared 1 base from V and 9 bases from J, leaving 21 bases between. CDR1 is GTSNPN and CDR2 is SVGIG in the germline V gene (reference sequence). The CDR3 sequence: CAWSGEQASTGQKLFF. The CDR3 bases are TGTGCCTGGAGTGGAGAGCAGGCTAGCACGGGACAAAAACTGTTTTTT.

The V gene is TRBV10-2, the J gene TRBJ2-7; possible D gene TRBD1, 5 bases. Germline assignment: CDR1 WSHSY and CDR2 SAAADI. The CDR3 covers 13 residues. V was pared by 2 bases and J by 3 bases, with 8 bases between. CDR3 sequence reads: CASSEPDSYEQYF. The CDR3 nucleotides are TGCGCCAGCAGTGAGCCTGACAGCTACGAGCAGTACTTC.

The chain couples TRBV6-5 to TRBJ2-7, with D perhaps given as TRBD1 or TRBD2 (5 bases each). Per the germline V gene, CDR1 is MNHEY and CDR2 is SVGAGI. Trimming stripped 0 bases from V and 2 bases from J, with 14 bases between. The CDR3 covers 16 residues. The DNA of the CDR3 is TGTGCCAGCAGTTACTCGATGGCGAGGGGAACCTACGAGCAGTACTTC. Its protein product is CASSYSMARGTYEQYF.

The CDR3 is CATSERGSYNEQFF. CDR3 sequence (DNA): TGTGCCACCAGTGAAAGGGGTTCATACAATGAGCAGTTCTTC. The rearrangement uses TRBV24-1 and TRBJ2-1, with a weak D call TRBD1 (5 bases). The germline V and J ends were trimmed by 4 bases and 4 bases, with 10 bases remaining between them. The CDR3 sequence is 14 residues long. Per germline, CDR1 KGHDR and CDR2 SFDVKD.